This passage covers 22 T cell receptor beta chains from one sample sequenced in a study of CD8+ T cells in alopecia areata. Following extraction, RNA underwent reverse transcription to cDNA, which served as the sequencing template. Clones were sequenced by immunoSEQ multiplex PCR, and TCRdb holds only the in-frame ones, with some missing. This table holds around 110,000 clones, roughly 84% found once. Stated treatment: oral pan-JAK inhibitor, 5-10 mg twice daily. The sample in question was CD8+ T cells sorted from blood, obtained at week 24, from a patient treated with tofacitinib. The receptors were gathered from a human donor with alopecia areata.

The rearrangement links TRBV7-9 to TRBJ2-5, with D tentatively TRBD1 (5 bases). The germline V gene has CDR1 SEHNR and CDR2 FQNEAQ (reference sequence). V was pared by 7 bases and J by 7 bases, with 19 bases between. This CDR3 comprises 14 residues. CDR3: CASTTPRASWTQYF. CDR3 in DNA: TGTGCCAGCACAACTCCCAGGGCCAGTTGGACCCAGTACTTC.

The chain joins TRBV19 to TRBJ2-2, with D maybe TRBD2 (5 bases). CDR3 length: 14 amino acids. The ends were cut back, 5 bases at V and 7 bases at J, with 14 bases in the middle. CDR1 is LNHDA, CDR2 SQIVND, per germline (reference sequence). In DNA form, the CDR3 reads TGTGCCAGTAGTTGGAAGAGGGAGAGCGGGGAGCTGTTTTTT. This gives the protein CASSWKRESGELFF.

The chain is built from TRBV19 and TRBJ2-1, with D possibly TRBD1 on 5 matching bases. The CDR3 has 15 amino acids. The V gene lost 9 bases and the J gene lost 0 bases, with 15 bases spanning the gap. CDR1 is LNHDA, CDR2 SQIVND, per germline (reference sequence). The CDR3 here is CASQAGQGSYNEQFF. Here the CDR3 DNA reads TGTGCCAGCCAAGCAGGGCAGGGCTCCTACAATGAGCAGTTCTTC.

The chain carries TRBV29-1 and TRBJ1-1; D might be TRBD1 (6 bases). This CDR3 contains 11 residues. V lost 6 bases and J lost 6, with 11 bases in between. CDR1 is SQVTM and CDR2 is ANQGSEA in the germline V gene. CDR3 DNA sequence: TGCAGCGTAGACACAGGGCCTGAAGCTTTCTTT. It codes for CSVDTGPEAFF. Filled out from reference TRBV29-1 and TRBJ1-1, the complete variable domain reads SAVISQKPSRDICQRGTSLTIQCQVDSQVTMMFWYRQQPGQSLTLIATANQGSEATYESGFVIDKFPISRPNLTFSTLTVSNMSPEDSSIYLCSVDTGPEAFFGQGTRLTVV.

The rearrangement links TRBV4-3 to TRBJ2-2, with D hard to call. Germline CDR1 reads LGHNA; CDR2 reads YSLEER. V was clipped by 2 bases and J by 6 bases, with 19 bases between them. The CDR3 consists of 17 residues. The CDR3: CASSQTTSSYWSGELFF. The CDR3 DNA sequence: TGCGCCAGCAGCCAAACCACGTCCTCATATTGGTCCGGGGAGCTGTTTTTT.

CDR3 coding DNA: TGCGCCAGCAGCTTGGGGACTAGGGAGTACAATGAGCAGTTCTTC. It codes for CASSLGTREYNEQFF. V usage is TRBV5-1 and J usage is TRBJ2-1; 7 bases are shared with TRBD2. With 0 bases clipped from V and 4 bases from J, the junction kept 4 bases outside the gene matches. The CDR3 sequence is 15 residues long. CDR1 is SGHRS, CDR2 YFSETQ, per germline. Full variable domain (missing parts from reference TRBV5-1 and TRBJ2-1): KAGVTQTPRYLIKTRGQQVTLSCSPISGHRSVSWYQQTPGQGLQFLFEYFSETQRNKGNFPGRFSGRQFSNSRSEMNVSTLELGDSALYLCASSLGTREYNEQFFGPGTRLTVL.

The rearrangement uses TRBV4-3 and TRBJ2-2; TRBD2 agrees at 13 bases. Germline V lookup: CDR1 LGHNA, CDR2 YSLEER. This CDR3 has 16 amino acids. Unmatched junction bases numbered 1, after V lost 0 bases and J lost 6 bases. The CDR3 nucleotides read TGCGCCAGCAGCCAAGAAACTAGCGGGGGGGCCGGGGAGCTGTTTTTT. This codes for CASSQETSGGAGELFF.

The J gene is TRBJ2-1, the V gene TRBV5-6, with a weak D call TRBD1 (5 bases). CDR1 SGHDT and CDR2 YYEEEE come from the germline V gene. V gave up 1 base and J gave up 7 bases, with 9 bases separating them. The CDR3 length is 13 residues. As DNA, the CDR3 is TGTGCCAGCAGCTTGCAGGGTAATAATGAGCAGTTCTTC. As protein: CASSLQGNNEQFF.

V gene TRBV7-9 combines with J gene TRBJ2-3; the D gene could be TRBD1 or TRBD2 (5 bases each). Trimming pared 5 bases from V and 4 bases from J, leaving 7 bases between. The CDR3 loop spans 12 amino acids. Germline assignment: CDR1 SEHNR and CDR2 FQNEAQ (reference sequence). The CDR3 protein is CASSGTADTQYF. CDR3 in DNA: TGTGCCAGCAGCGGGACCGCAGATACGCAGTATTTT.

This clone was recorded only once. The chain couples TRBV30 to TRBJ1-2; 7 positions agree with TRBD1. Trimming cost V 3 bases and J 8 bases; bases outside gene matches: 6. This CDR3 has 12 residues. Germline V CDR1 and CDR2: GTSNPN, SVGIG (reference sequence). CDR3 protein: CAWRGTGAGYTF. The CDR3 region has the DNA TGTGCCTGGAGAGGTACAGGGGCCGGCTACACCTTC.

CDR3 sequence (DNA): TGTGCCTCCGAAGGCTCCTATAATTCACCCCTCCACTTT. Amino acid sequence: CASEGSYNSPLHF. The chain carries TRBV11-2 and TRBJ1-6; no definite D call. CDR3 length: 13 amino acids. Trimming removed 11 bases at V and 0 bases at J, with 8 bases between. Germline values: CDR1 SGHAT, CDR2 FQNNGV.

The J gene is TRBJ2-5, the V gene TRBV30; TRBD2 might be the D (6 bases). The DNA end lines up better with TRBJ2-7; the J call may be wrong. Germline loops: CDR1 GTSNPN, CDR2 SVGIG (reference sequence). The CDR3 extends over 14 amino acids. The CDR3 DNA is TGTGCCTGGAGTGTAGGAGGGAACTCCTACGAGCAGTACTTC. Residues: CAWSVGGNSYEQYF.

This rearrangement joins TRBV29-1 to TRBJ2-1; 7 bases are shared with TRBD1. With V trimmed by 4 bases and J by 7 bases, 7 bases remained unmatched. This CDR3 has 13 amino acids. The germline gives CDR1 SQVTM, CDR2 ANQGSEA. Here the CDR3 reads CSVGGYRGNEQFF. CDR3 bases: TGCAGCGTTGGAGGCTACAGGGGAAATGAGCAGTTCTTC.

This clone was counted once. The gene calls are TRBV10-3 and TRBJ2-5, with D possibly matching TRBD2 (7 bases). Trimming removed 2 bases from V and 3 bases from J, with 19 bases in between. The CDR3 sequence is 17 residues long. Germline V gene lookup returns CDR1 ENHRY and CDR2 SYGVKD. The CDR3 reads CAISELWGGAIEETQYF. The DNA of the CDR3 is TGTGCCATCAGTGAGCTATGGGGGGGGGCGATCGAAGAGACCCAGTACTTC.

The chain employs TRBV4-3 and TRBJ2-3; D is possibly TRBD2 (6 bases). Germline CDR1 and CDR2: LGHNA and YSLEER. The CDR3 contains 17 residues. Between the trimmed V and J ends, which lost 0 bases and 0 bases, there was a span of 13 bases. The CDR3 nucleotides are TGCGCCAGCAGCCAAGATATGGTAGCGGATAGCACAGATACGCAGTATTTT. This codes for CASSQDMVADSTDTQYF.

The V call is TRBV27, the J call TRBJ2-3; D not resolved. The CDR3 extends over 14 amino acids. Germline CDR1 and CDR2: MNHEY and SMNVEV (reference sequence). V lost 5 bases and J 6 bases, leaving 15 bases between the germline ends. CDR3 amino acids: CASSVLDGGDTQYF. CDR3 nucleotide sequence: TGTGCCAGCAGTGTATTAGATGGTGGGGATACGCAGTATTTT.

The chain recombines TRBV23-1 with TRBJ2-7, with D tentatively TRBD1 or TRBD2 (6 bases each). TRBV23-1 counts as an open reading frame of uncertain function. The CDR3 loop spans 16 amino acids. Trimming pared 6 bases from V and 3 bases from J, leaving 21 bases between. CDR3 protein: CASSRLVGGDVYEQYF. The CDR3 coding sequence is TGCGCCAGCAGCCGCTTGGTCGGGGGCGACGTCTACGAGCAGTACTTC.

The V gene is TRBV4-1, the J gene TRBJ1-2; TRBD1 might be the D (5 bases). The V gene lost 2 bases and the J gene lost 3 bases, with 13 bases spanning the gap. CDR3 length equals 15 residues. From germline, CDR1 is MGHRA and CDR2 YSYEKL. CDR3 protein: CASSQSLGQDYGYTF. The CDR3, as DNA: TGCGCCAGCAGCCAATCCCTAGGACAAGACTATGGCTACACCTTC.

This rearrangement joins TRBV6-5 to TRBJ2-5; no clear D. The CDR3 is 11 amino acids. Germline V gene lookup returns CDR1 MNHEY and CDR2 SVGAGI. Trimming took 8 bases from V and 5 from J, leaving 9 bases between them. The CDR3, as DNA: TGTGCCAGCCGGGCCGGGGAGACCCAGTACTTC. Residues: CASRAGETQYF.

This chain uses TRBV7-9 with TRBJ1-2; no definite D call. The germline V and J ends were trimmed by 1 base and 2 bases, with 8 bases remaining between them. Germline CDR1 reads SEHNR; CDR2 reads FQNEAQ (reference sequence). The CDR3 extends over 14 amino acids. The CDR3 bases are TGTGCCAGCAGCTTAGGGACGCTGAACTATGGCTACACCTTC. This sequence encodes CASSLGTLNYGYTF.

V gene TRBV5-4 combines with J gene TRBJ2-1; TRBD1 or TRBD2 may be the D gene (5 bases each). V was pared by 0 bases and J by 0 bases, with 13 bases between. This CDR3 is 17 amino acids long. Per the germline V gene, CDR1 is SGHNT and CDR2 is YYREEE (reference sequence). The CDR3 here is CASSLGRDVSSYNEQFF. As DNA, the CDR3 is TGTGCCAGCAGCTTGGGTAGGGACGTTAGCTCCTACAATGAGCAGTTCTTC.

This sequence joins TRBV13 and TRBJ1-4, with TRBD1 matching 7 bases. CDR1 is PRHDT, CDR2 FYEKMQ, per germline (reference sequence). V was pared by 4 bases and J by 3 bases, with 5 bases of the junction left unmatched. The CDR3 runs 15 residues. CDR3 region: CASSSRTGSNEKLFF. CDR3 in DNA: TGTGCCAGCAGCTCCAGGACAGGATCTAATGAAAAACTGTTTTTT.